This TCR beta chain originates from a study of OX40 agonist ivuxolimab in advanced cancers. The length of the CDR3 is 14 residues. Germline loops: CDR1 SGHRS, CDR2 YFSETQ. V lost 2 bases and J 4 bases, leaving 12 bases between the germline ends. Using immunoSEQ multiplex PCR, the repertoire was profiled, and TCRdb retains in-frame clones only, with some absent. The sample holds about 73,000 clones, about nine tenths seen once. The sample was CD4+ or CD8+ T cells sorted from blood, taken in a trial of the OX40 agonist ivuxolimab. The gene calls are TRBV5-1 and TRBJ1-2; weak D call: TRBD1 (5 bases). This clonotype was sampled from an adult with an advanced solid tumor such as melanoma, head and neck, liver or kidney cancer. CDR3 loop: CASSFEGLSYGYTF. The CDR3 coding sequence is TGCGCCAGCAGCTTCGAGGGGCTGAGCTATGGCTACACCTTC.